This section outlines one TCR beta chain sequence together with its context. Its target is unknown. TCRdb reprocessed the reads via MiXCR and lists one record per CDR3 protein. The sample yields roughly 150,000 distinct CDR3 sequences, roughly 17% seen once. The sample comes from a study of T cell repertoires in cytomegalovirus infection. Looking at the study overall: Indications came from public TCR beta signatures; they pointed to CMV infection and to a matching HLA type.

This CDR3 is 14 amino acids long. Germline trimming cut 4 bases from V and 6 bases from J; bases unmatched to any gene: 5. CDR1 and CDR2 from the germline V gene are MNHEY and SVGAGI. General observations from the study: In two of eight donors, the top clonotype was HLA-C-restricted CMV-specific. Totalled public TCR beta family frequency picked out people who carried CMV plus the relevant HLA.

Material for sequencing was CD8+ T cells from PBMCs. This TCR was sampled from a human donor in good health (CMV status not recorded). Some clones in this sample may be carry-over from other donors' samples. The rearrangement uses TRBV6-5 and TRBJ2-5; 10 bases line up with TRBD2. DNA for the CDR3: TGTGCCAGCAGTTTAGGACTAGCGGCGAAGACCCAGTACTTC. Protein: CASSLGLAAKTQYF.